This T cell receptor (beta chain) is drawn from a study of blood T cell repertoires in COVID-19. For the study at large: Italy, Spain and the United States were the sources of the convalescent and acute COVID-19 samples. The analysed material was cDNA or gDNA that came from T cells, B-cell-depleted T cells, or PBMCs.

The count of this clone is one. How the authors handled the data: For nucleated cells, counts were estimated from reference gene primer amplification. Sequenced by immunoSEQ multiplex PCR; TCRdb stores in-frame clones only, minus some. V and J calls and clone size come straight from that table; D and trimming were deduced from the DNA. The data contain 150,000 to 200,000 clones, 70% to 90% of them singletons. This receptor was obtained from a man in his forties with active or convalescent COVID-19. The sample was peripheral blood.

The CDR3 loop is CASSLESVVSETQYF. DNA of the CDR3: TGTGCCAGCAGCTTAGAGTCGGTGGTCTCTGAGACCCAGTACTTC. The chain employs TRBV7-9 and TRBJ2-5; no definite D call. The CDR3 runs to 15 residues. V was trimmed by 1 base and J by 5 bases, leaving 14 bases between them. Germline V gives CDR1 SEHNR, CDR2 FQNEAQ (reference sequence).